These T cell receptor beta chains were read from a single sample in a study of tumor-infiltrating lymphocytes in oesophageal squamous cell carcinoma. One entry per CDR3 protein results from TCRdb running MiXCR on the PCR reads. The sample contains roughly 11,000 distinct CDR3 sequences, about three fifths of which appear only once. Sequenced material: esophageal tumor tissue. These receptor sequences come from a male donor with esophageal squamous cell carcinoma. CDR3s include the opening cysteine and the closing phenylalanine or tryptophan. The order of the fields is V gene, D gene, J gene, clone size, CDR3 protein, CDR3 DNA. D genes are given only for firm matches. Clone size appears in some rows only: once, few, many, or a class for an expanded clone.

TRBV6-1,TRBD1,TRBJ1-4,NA,CASSTGTAINEKLFF,TGTGCCAGCAGTACAGGGACAGCCATTAATGAAAAACTGTTTTTT
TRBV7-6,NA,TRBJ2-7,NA,CASSLVDGYYEQYF,TGTGCCAGCAGCTTAGTGGACGGATACTACGAGCAGTACTTC
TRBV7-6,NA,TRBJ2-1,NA,CASTEPHYNEQFF,TGTGCCAGCACCGAACCCCATTACAATGAGCAGTTCTTC
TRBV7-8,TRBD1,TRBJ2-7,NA,CASSSPGTDYEQYF,TGTGCCAGCAGCTCTCCCGGGACAGACTACGAGCAGTACTTC
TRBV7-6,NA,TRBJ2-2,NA,CASSLGGRGSGELFF,TGTGCCAGCAGTCTGGGGGGGCGCGGATCCGGGGAGCTGTTTTTT
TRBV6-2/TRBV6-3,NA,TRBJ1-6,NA,CASTLEGGEHSPLHF,TGTGCCAGCACCCTAGAGGGTGGCGAGCATTCACCCCTCCACTTT
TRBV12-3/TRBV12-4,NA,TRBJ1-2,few,CASSLLAGGYTF,TGTGCCAGCAGTCTGCTCGCTGGAGGCTACACCTTC
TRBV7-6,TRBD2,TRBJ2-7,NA,CASSLFASGGDSYEQYF,TGTGCCAGCAGCTTATTTGCTAGCGGGGGGGATTCTTACGAGCAGTACTTC
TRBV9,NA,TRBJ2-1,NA,CASSVSGEGYNEQFF,TGTGCCAGCAGCGTCTCAGGGGAGGGCTACAATGAGCAGTTCTTC
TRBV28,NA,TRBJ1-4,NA,CASRPGTPGKLFF,TGTGCCAGCAGACCCGGGACCCCTGGGAAACTGTTTTTT
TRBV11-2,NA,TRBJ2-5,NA,CASSLAAVKETQYF,TGTGCCAGCAGCTTAGCGGCCGTAAAGGAGACCCAGTACTTC
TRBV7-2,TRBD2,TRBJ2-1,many,CASSSGLVGYNEQFF,TGTGCCAGCAGCAGCGGACTAGTTGGGTACAATGAGCAGTTCTTC
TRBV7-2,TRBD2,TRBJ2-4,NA,CASRSSGSLYNEQYF,TGTGCCAGCAGATCTAGCGGGAGTCTTTACAATGAGCAGTACTTC
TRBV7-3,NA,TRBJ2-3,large,CASSPVGSDTQYF,TGTGCCAGCAGCCCCGTGGGGTCAGATACGCAGTATTTT
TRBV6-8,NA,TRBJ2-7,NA,CASSYSKGRRSDEQYF,TGTGCCAGCAGTTACTCTAAGGGACGGAGATCGGACGAGCAGTACTTC
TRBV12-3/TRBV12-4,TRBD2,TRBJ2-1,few,CASSRTSGRYNEQFF,TGTGCCAGCAGCCGGACTAGCGGGAGGTACAATGAGCAGTTCTTC
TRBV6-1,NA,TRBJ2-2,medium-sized,CANQQVKAIGELFF,TGTGCCAACCAACAGGTTAAGGCGATCGGGGAGCTGTTTTTT
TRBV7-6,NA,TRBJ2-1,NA,CASSRRDRAGEQFF,TGTGCCAGCAGCAGACGGGACCGGGCTGGCGAGCAGTTCTTC
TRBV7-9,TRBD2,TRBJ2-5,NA,CASSLGLAGDQETQYF,TGTGCCAGCAGCCTCGGACTAGCGGGAGATCAAGAGACCCAGTACTTC
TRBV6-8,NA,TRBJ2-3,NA,CATEKGGTDTQYF,TGTGCCACCGAAAAGGGGGGGACAGATACGCAGTATTTT
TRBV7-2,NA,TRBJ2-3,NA,CASSLAGAVTDTQYF,TGTGCCAGCAGCTTAGCAGGGGCTGTCACAGATACGCAGTATTTT
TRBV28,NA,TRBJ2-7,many,CASSLWDTSYEQYF,TGTGCCAGCAGTTTATGGGACACCTCCTACGAGCAGTACTTC
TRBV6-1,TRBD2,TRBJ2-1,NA,CASSYLGTSGRGNEQFF,TGTGCCAGCAGTTACCTTGGGACTAGCGGGAGAGGGAATGAGCAGTTCTTC
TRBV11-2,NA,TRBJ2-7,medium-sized,CASSASRYEQYF,TGTGCCAGCAGCGCGTCCCGCTACGAGCAGTACTTC
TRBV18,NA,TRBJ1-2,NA,CASSATGLYGYTF,TGTGCCAGCTCAGCTACAGGGCTATATGGCTACACCTTC
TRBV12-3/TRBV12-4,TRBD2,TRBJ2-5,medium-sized,CASSPRTSGTQYF,TGTGCCAGCAGCCCTAGGACTAGCGGGACCCAGTACTTC
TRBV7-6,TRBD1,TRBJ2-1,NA,CASSSYRGDEQFF,TGTGCCAGCAGCTCCTACAGGGGCGATGAGCAGTTCTTC
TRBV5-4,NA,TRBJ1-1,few,CASSLDRAGHTEAFF,TGTGCCAGCAGCTTGGACAGGGCGGGGCACACTGAAGCTTTCTTT
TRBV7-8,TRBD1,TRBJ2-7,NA,CASSPRGQGIYEQYF,TGTGCCAGCAGCCCGAGGGGACAGGGGATATACGAGCAGTACTTC
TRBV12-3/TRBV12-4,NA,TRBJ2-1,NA,CASSFILGFREQFF,TGTGCCAGCAGTTTTATCTTGGGTTTTCGAGAGCAGTTCTTC